This T cell receptor (beta chain) was found in a study of Graves' ophthalmopathy and Graves' hyperthyroidism. Points from the study as a whole: Blood samples also showed most expanded thyroid clonotypes exceeding 0.001 frequency.

This clonotype appeared many times. Its antigen is still unknown. Amplification of TCR beta CDR3 regions used RNA transcripts. HTBI primers served in a first-round RT-PCR, which a second-round multiplex PCR followed. Each CDR3 protein is one row after TCRdb ran MiXCR on the multiplex PCR reads. Of about 1.2 million distinct CDR3 sequences listed, around a third are singletons. Germline CDR1 is SNHLY and CDR2 is FYNNEI. The ends were cut back, 3 bases at V and 5 bases at J, with 10 bases in the middle. The CDR3 runs 13 residues. This TCR came from an adult man with Graves' hyperthyroidism. The sequencing sample was made of peripheral blood or thyroid tissue (not recorded which). This chain joins TRBV2 and TRBJ2-5; D tentatively fits TRBD1 or TRBD2 (5 bases each). Here the CDR3 reads CASSDGEGETQYF. The CDR3 nucleotides are TGTGCCAGCAGTGACGGCGAGGGGGAGACCCAGTACTTC. Complete variable domain (other parts from reference TRBV2 and TRBJ2-5): EPEVTQTPSHQVTQMGQEVILRCVPISNHLYFYWYRQILGQKVEFLVSFYNNEISEKSEIFDDQFSVERPDGSNFTLKIRSTKLEDSAMYFCASSDGEGETQYFGPGTRLLVL.